This is a list of T cell receptor beta chains from one sample in a study of T cell responses to AZD1222 COVID-19 vaccine. Sequenced by immunoSEQ multiplex PCR; TCRdb stores in-frame clones only, minus some. Seen here are 150,000 to 200,000 clones, roughly nine tenths observed once, and the top ten hold approximately 1.3%. Sequenced here: peripheral blood, sampled 28 days after the second AZD1222 dose. These receptor sequences come from an adult who received the AZD1222 COVID-19 vaccine. The CDR3 runs from the conserved cysteine through the conserved F or W. A D gene is named only where the DNA matches it firmly. Clone size appears in some rows only: once, few, many, or a class for an expanded clone.

TRBJ2-1 - - 17 TRBV15 CATSRPARVELYNEQFF TGTGCCACCAGCAGACCAGCCCGGGTGGAGCTGTACAATGAGCAGTTCTTC
TRBJ2-5 - - 13 TRBV7-2 CASSLVSAPGQYF TGTGCCAGCAGCTTAGTCTCCGCTCCCGGGCAGTACTTC
TRBJ1-2 - - 14 TRBV7-9 CASSSLLGYDGYTF TGTGCCAGCAGCTCATTATTGGGGTACGATGGCTACACCTTC
TRBJ1-1 few - 11 TRBV25-1 CASSEGREAFF TGTGCCAGCAGTGAAGGCCGTGAAGCTTTCTTT
TRBJ2-1 - - 13 TRBV9 CASSVVGEFRQFF TGTGCCAGCAGCGTAGTCGGGGAATTCCGTCAGTTCTTC
TRBJ1-1 - - 11 TRBV9 CASSSGERTFF TGTGCCAGCAGCTCGGGGGAGAGGACTTTCTTT
TRBJ2-5 - - 13 TRBV7-2 CASSFSPGETQYF TGTGCCAGCAGCTTTTCCCCAGGGGAGACCCAGTACTTC
TRBJ1-6 - - 14 TRBV10-1 CASRARQFNSPLHF TGCGCCAGCAGGGCCAGACAGTTTAATTCACCCCTCCACTTT
TRBJ1-3 - TRBD1 17 TRBV14 CASSPGAQGYSGNTIYF TGTGCCAGCAGCCCGGGGGCACAGGGGTACTCTGGAAACACCATATATTTT
TRBJ2-5 - - 14 TRBV7-3 CASSTGPGQETQYF TGTGCCAGCAGCACGGGACCCGGCCAAGAGACCCAGTACTTC
TRBJ2-3 - - 13 TRBV10-3 CAISGGSTDTQYF TGTGCCATCAGCGGGGGTAGCACAGATACGCAGTATTTT
TRBJ1-2 - - 13 TRBV27 CASSWGTSYGYTF TGTGCCAGCAGTTGGGGGACCTCCTATGGCTACACCTTC
TRBJ2-2 once - 13 TRBV11-2 CASSLGGYGELFF TGTGCCAGCAGCTTGGGCGGTTACGGGGAGCTGTTTTTT
TRBJ2-7 - - 12 TRBV10-3 CAIREHGYEQYF TGTGCCATCAGGGAACATGGATACGAGCAGTACTTC
TRBJ2-7 once TRBD2 13 TRBV7-9 CASSPRTSYEQYF TGTGCCAGCAGCCCCCGGACTAGCTACGAGCAGTACTTC
TRBJ1-1 - TRBD1 13 TRBV5-6 CASSLDRADEAFF TGTGCCAGCAGCCTGGACAGGGCCGATGAAGCTTTCTTT
TRBJ1-5 - TRBD1 14 TRBV6-6 CASRGTGGNQPQHF TGTGCCAGCAGAGGGACAGGGGGCAATCAGCCCCAGCATTTT
TRBJ1-1 - - 13 TRBV29-1 CSGGTGWNTEAFF TGCAGCGGTGGGACGGGGTGGAACACTGAAGCTTTCTTT
TRBJ2-1 - TRBD1 17 TRBV24-1 CATSDFGGDRGRNEQFF TGTGCCACCAGTGATTTTGGGGGGGACAGGGGGCGAAATGAGCAGTTCTTC
TRBJ2-1 - TRBD2 17 TRBV24-1 CATSDSLPGLAPNEQFF TGTGCCACCAGTGATTCCCTCCCTGGACTAGCTCCCAATGAGCAGTTCTTC
TRBJ2-5 once TRBD1 16 TRBV12-5 CASGLGPGTGKETQYF TGTGCTAGTGGTTTGGGGCCCGGGACAGGGAAAGAGACCCAGTACTTC
TRBJ2-5 - TRBD1 14 TRBV27 CASSFGTEQETQYF TGTGCCAGCAGTTTCGGGACAGAACAAGAGACCCAGTACTTC
TRBJ1-1 - TRBD1 13 TRBV4-3 CASSQWIQGEAFF TGCGCCAGCAGCCAATGGATACAGGGGGAAGCTTTCTTT
TRBJ2-7 once - 14 TRBV25-1 CASSESGKEYEQYF TGTGCCAGCAGTGAATCGGGGAAGGAGTACGAGCAGTACTTC
TRBJ1-1 - - 12 TRBV19 CASTTGVSAAFF TGTGCCAGTACCACGGGGGTGTCCGCAGCTTTCTTT
TRBJ2-1 - - 15 TRBV19 CASTPFPEGYNEQFF TGTGCCAGTACCCCCTTTCCGGAAGGATACAATGAGCAGTTCTTC
TRBJ2-3 few - 13 TRBV6-5 CASKFWGKDTQYF TGTGCCAGCAAGTTCTGGGGGAAGGATACGCAGTATTTT
TRBJ1-2 - TRBD1 17 TRBV4-1 CASSQVGLNRGRGGYTF TGCGCCAGCAGCCAAGTGGGGTTAAACAGGGGGCGGGGAGGCTACACCTTC
TRBJ2-1 - - 13 TRBV29-1 CSVFRTTNNEQFF TGCAGCGTTTTCAGGACGACTAACAATGAGCAGTTCTTC
TRBJ2-7 - - 15 TRBV7-9 CASSLGAGGAGEQYF TGTGCCAGCAGCTTAGGGGCAGGGGGTGCGGGGGAGCAGTACTTC
TRBJ2-3 - TRBD2 17 TRBV7-2 CASSLTGLAGGLGTQYF TGTGCCAGCAGCTTAACCGGACTAGCGGGAGGTCTGGGTACGCAGTATTTT
TRBJ2-2 - - 17 TRBV18 CASSPRSSSRNGGELFF TGTGCCAGCTCACCTCGTTCGAGTAGCAGGAATGGCGGGGAGCTGTTTTTT
TRBJ2-5 - TRBD1 13 TRBV12-3/TRBV12-4 CASSSDREETQYF TGTGCCAGCAGTTCGGACAGGGAAGAGACCCAGTACTTC
TRBJ2-5 - - 13 TRBV3-1/TRBV3-2 CASSRSGVETQYF TGTGCCAGCAGCCGAAGTGGGGTGGAGACCCAGTACTTC
TRBJ1-4 - - 14 TRBV29-1 CSVEDTGAAEKLFF TGCAGCGTTGAAGATACAGGTGCGGCGGAAAAACTGTTTTTT
TRBJ1-1 - - 14 TRBV9 CASSAGNVNTEAFF TGTGCCAGCAGTGCAGGGAACGTGAACACTGAAGCTTTCTTT
TRBJ1-1 - - 14 TRBV24-1 CATSFGGHGTEAFF TGTGCCACCAGTTTTGGGGGGCATGGCACTGAAGCTTTCTTT
TRBJ2-5 - - 18 TRBV5-6 CASSPGSFRGLAKETQYF TGTGCCAGCAGCCCTGGTTCGTTCCGGGGGCTAGCGAAAGAGACCCAGTACTTC
TRBJ2-7 once - 15 TRBV5-1 CASSFRTSSSYEQYF TGCGCCAGCAGCTTTAGAACTTCTAGCTCCTACGAGCAGTACTTC
TRBJ2-1 - TRBD2 15 TRBV9 CASSPRSGGNNEQFF TGTGCCAGCAGCCCAAGGAGCGGGGGGAACAATGAGCAGTTCTTC
TRBJ2-2 - TRBD2 15 TRBV19 CASSWASGTTGELFF TGTGCCAGTAGTTGGGCTAGCGGGACCACCGGGGAGCTGTTTTTT
TRBJ1-1 - - 15 TRBV9 CASSVGSVPNTEAFF TGTGCCAGCAGCGTAGGGTCAGTCCCAAACACTGAAGCTTTCTTT
TRBJ1-5 - TRBD1 17 TRBV28 CASSLFGTGGSNQPQHF TGTGCCAGCAGTTTATTCGGGACAGGGGGTAGCAATCAGCCCCAGCATTTT
TRBJ1-5 - - 15 TRBV7-2 CASSSQQGGDQPQHF TGTGCCAGCAGCTCTCAGCAGGGAGGGGATCAGCCCCAGCATTTT
TRBJ1-3 - - 12 TRBV7-9 CGGASSGNTIYF TGCGGAGGGGCTAGCTCTGGAAACACCATATATTTT